The 6 T cell receptor beta chains reported below all come from one sample, sequenced in a study of blood T cell repertoires in COVID-19. Here immunoSEQ multiplex PCR was the method, and the copy in TCRdb shows in-frame clones only, minus some. The data show tens of thousands of clones, roughly 78% seen once. Sample: peripheral blood. The receptors originated from a woman between 65 and 79 years old with acute or convalescent COVID-19.

The genes are TRBV4-3 and TRBJ1-1, with a tentative D call TRBD1 (6 bases). V lost 1 base, J lost 5 bases, and 17 bases lay in between. The CDR3 has 16 residues. Per germline, CDR1 LGHNA and CDR2 YSLEER. CDR3 protein: CASSQGVGALGTEAFF. The CDR3 DNA reads TGCGCCAGCAGCCAAGGCGTGGGGGCCCTAGGGACTGAAGCTTTCTTT.

This clone has just a few counts. CDR3 bases: TGCAGCGTTGAAAGGGGCTATAACACTGAAGCTTTCTTT. This sequence encodes CSVERGYNTEAFF. The chain couples TRBV29-1 to TRBJ1-1, with D maybe TRBD1 (5 bases). V was clipped by 2 bases and J by 2 bases, with 9 bases between them. CDR1 SQVTM and CDR2 ANQGSEA come from the germline V gene. This CDR3 region has 13 residues.

This clone has a single count. The genes are TRBV7-8 and TRBJ1-2, with unresolved D. Trimming took off 2 bases at V and 7 bases at J, with 8 bases between the two ends. Germline V gene sequence: CDR1 SGHVS, CDR2 FQNEAQ. The CDR3 spans 12 residues. CDR3 in DNA: TGTGCCAGCAGCTTAAACAGTGCTGGCTACACCTTC. It encodes CASSLNSAGYTF.

This clone was observed a handful of times. The chain recombines TRBV6-5 with TRBJ1-1; D possibly corresponds to TRBD1 (5 bases). The CDR3 loop spans 13 amino acids. The V end lost 0 bases, the J end lost 5 bases, and 7 bases lay between the germline ends. CDR1 is MNHEY and CDR2 is SVGAGI in the germline V gene. The CDR3 region is CASSYSQGTEAFF. CDR3 nucleotides: TGTGCCAGCAGTTACTCCCAGGGAACTGAAGCTTTCTTT.

V and J are TRBV7-2 and TRBJ2-1, with D unclear. From germline, CDR1 is SGHTA and CDR2 FQGNSA. V lost 2 bases, J lost 2 bases, and 13 bases lay in between. The CDR3 sequence is 16 residues long. The CDR3 sequence: CASSLKRVRAYNEQFF. CDR3 sequence (DNA): TGTGCCAGCAGCTTAAAACGAGTACGGGCCTACAATGAGCAGTTCTTC.

The DNA of the CDR3 is TGCGCCAGCAGCACAAGCGGGGGGCTCACAGATACGCAGTATTTT. Protein product: CASSTSGGLTDTQYF. The chain joins TRBV5-1 to TRBJ2-3; 9 nucleotides match TRBD2. Germline V gene sequence: CDR1 SGHRS, CDR2 YFSETQ. V shed 4 bases, J shed 2 bases, and the junction held 5 bases outside the gene matches. The CDR3 loop spans 15 amino acids.